Below, 14 T cell receptor beta chains from the same sample are listed, as sequenced in a study of CD8+ T cells in alopecia areata. The sequencing template was cDNA reverse transcribed from extracted RNA. TCRdb keeps only in-frame clones here, not all; method: immunoSEQ multiplex PCR. The sample shows approximately 130,000 clones, about 51% of them seen only once. Sequencing was carried out using NKG2D-low CD8+ T cells sorted from blood. All receptors derive from a human donor with alopecia areata.

The rearrangement joins TRBV4-1 to TRBJ2-1; D gene ambiguous. The germline gives CDR1 MGHRA, CDR2 YSYEKL. Trimming stripped 3 bases from V and 2 bases from J, with 5 bases between. This CDR3 has 13 residues. The CDR3 coding sequence is TGCGCCAGCAGCCAGGCTACCTACAATGAGCAGTTCTTC. Its translation is CASSQATYNEQFF.

Only one count was recorded for this clone. The chain uses TRBV5-1 and TRBJ2-3; D ambiguous. The germline V gene encodes CDR1 SGHRS and CDR2 YFSETQ. This CDR3 has 14 amino acids. Deletions cut 0 bases from V and 2 bases from J, with 7 bases between. The CDR3 spells CASSLDQATDTQYF. In DNA form, the CDR3 reads TGCGCCAGCAGCTTGGATCAGGCCACAGATACGCAGTATTTT.

V and J are TRBV28 and TRBJ2-5; no clear D gene. From germline, CDR1 is MDHEN and CDR2 SYDVKM. The CDR3 spans 15 residues. V was shortened by 3 bases and J by 1 base, with 12 bases between the two germline ends. The CDR3 sequence: CASSFVLQVQETQYF. The CDR3 DNA reads TGTGCCAGCAGTTTCGTCCTCCAGGTCCAAGAGACCCAGTACTTC.

The gene calls are TRBV25-1 and TRBJ2-1, with unresolved D. This CDR3 comprises 15 residues. From germline, CDR1 is MGHDK and CDR2 SYGVNS. The ends were cut back, 3 bases at V and 9 bases at J, with 18 bases in the middle. CDR3 region: CASSDPEVETSEQFF. In nucleotides, the CDR3 is TGTGCCAGCAGTGACCCCGAAGTAGAAACAAGTGAGCAGTTCTTC.

This sequence joins TRBV6-6 and TRBJ1-5; 7 positions agree with TRBD1. The CDR3 loop spans 15 amino acids. V gave up 11 bases and J gave up 1 base; unmatched junction bases: 11. Germline V lookup: CDR1 MNHNY, CDR2 SVGAGI (reference sequence). In DNA, the CDR3 is TGTGCCGCCCAGGGGGGGGACAGAAGCAATCAGCCCCAGCATTTT. It is translated as CAAQGGDRSNQPQHF.

This chain links TRBV27 with TRBJ2-7, with D maybe TRBD2 (5 bases). V lost 8 bases and J lost 0, with 8 bases in between. The CDR3 is made up of 12 amino acids. The V gene's germline CDR1 is MNHEY and CDR2 SMNVEV (reference sequence). CDR3: CASAGSSYEQYF. CDR3 coding DNA: TGTGCCAGCGCTGGGAGCTCCTACGAGCAGTACTTC.

The chain carries TRBV30 and TRBJ2-3; tentative D call: TRBD2 (5 bases). The CDR3 is made up of 15 amino acids. Per the germline V gene, CDR1 is GTSNPN and CDR2 is SVGIG (reference sequence). Trimming cost V 1 base and J 1 base, with 12 bases left between them. The CDR3 protein is CAWSAKRSGTDTQYF. The CDR3 DNA is TGTGCCTGGAGTGCCAAGCGGTCAGGCACAGATACGCAGTATTTT.

About this clone itself: Additional DNA sequences in this sample encode the identical CDR3. The chain joins TRBV27 to TRBJ1-1, with D hard to call. The CDR3 consists of 12 residues. Between the trimmed V and J ends, which lost 6 bases and 1 base, there was a span of 6 bases. CDR1 and CDR2 (germline): MNHEY, SMNVEV (reference sequence). The DNA of the CDR3 is TGTGCCAGCAGCAGCGGGAACACTGAAGCTTTCTTT. It codes for CASSSGNTEAFF.

Only one count was recorded for this clone. The gene calls are TRBV30 and TRBJ2-7; D not certain. CDR3 length: 11 amino acids. V lost 5 bases to trimming and J lost 3 bases, with 8 bases between them. Looked up from germline, CDR1 is GTSNPN and CDR2 is SVGIG (reference sequence). The DNA of the CDR3 is TGTGCCTGGTCCATAAACTACGAGCAGTACTTC. Amino acid sequence: CAWSINYEQYF. The variable domain in full, completed from reference TRBV30 and TRBJ2-7, reads SQTIHQWPATLVQPVGSPLSLECTVEGTSNPNLYWYRQAAGRGLQLLFYSVGIGQISSEVPQNLSASRPQDRQFILSSKKLLLSDSGFYLCAWSINYEQYFGPGTRLTVT.

In its sample, this clone was seen a few times. The chain recombines TRBV29-1 with TRBJ2-5, with D perhaps TRBD1 (5 bases). The CDR3 loop spans 12 amino acids. Germline values: CDR1 SQVTM, CDR2 ANQGSEA. The V end was cut by 2 bases, the J end by 6 bases, with 10 bases between. In nucleotides, the CDR3 is TGCAGCGTTGAAAAAGGGGTTCAGACCCAGTACTTC. Translation gives CSVEKGVQTQYF.

The chain recombines TRBV30 with TRBJ2-2, with D perhaps TRBD2 (6 bases). The CDR3 has 12 residues. Trimming cost V 5 bases and J 6 bases, with 10 bases left between them. The V gene's germline CDR1 is GTSNPN and CDR2 SVGIG (reference sequence). Here the CDR3 DNA reads TGTGCCTGGCGGGGGAGCGCCGGGGAGCTGTTTTTT. This codes for CAWRGSAGELFF.

This clone has more than one count but fewer than ten. CDR3 region: CSVREAQETQYF. DNA of the CDR3: TGCAGCGTCCGGGAGGCCCAAGAGACCCAGTACTTC. The chain carries TRBV29-1 and TRBJ2-5, with TRBD2 identical over 7 bases. Losses at the gene ends were 6 bases for V and 1 base for J; bases not matched to a gene: 2. There are 12 residues in the CDR3. Germline loops: CDR1 SQVTM, CDR2 ANQGSEA. Based on the CDR3 plus reference TRBV29-1 and TRBJ2-5, the full variable domain is SAVISQKPSRDICQRGTSLTIQCQVDSQVTMMFWYRQQPGQSLTLIATANQGSEATYESGFVIDKFPISRPNLTFSTLTVSNMSPEDSSIYLCSVREAQETQYFGPGTRLLVL.

This clone was picked up a small number of times. The germline gene is not matched at one end of the junction; a read error may be the cause. The chain links TRBV5-4 to TRBJ1-1, with D maybe TRBD1 (6 bases). The CDR3 has 13 residues. Per the germline V gene, CDR1 is SGHNT and CDR2 is YYREEE (reference sequence). CDR3 in amino acids: CASTLRGVPEAFF. CDR3 in DNA: TGTGCCAGCACCCTCAGGGGCGTCCCTGAAGCTTTCTTC.

The sample holds a few counts of this clone. V usage is TRBV30 and J usage is TRBJ2-1, with 11 nucleotides matching TRBD1. The CDR3 sequence is 14 residues long. The V gene's germline CDR1 is GTSNPN and CDR2 SVGIG (reference sequence). Losses at the gene ends were 5 bases for V and 9 bases for J; bases not matched to a gene: 9. CDR3 protein: CAWHGTGGKSEQFF. For the CDR3, the DNA is TGTGCCTGGCATGGGACAGGGGGAAAGAGTGAGCAGTTCTTC.